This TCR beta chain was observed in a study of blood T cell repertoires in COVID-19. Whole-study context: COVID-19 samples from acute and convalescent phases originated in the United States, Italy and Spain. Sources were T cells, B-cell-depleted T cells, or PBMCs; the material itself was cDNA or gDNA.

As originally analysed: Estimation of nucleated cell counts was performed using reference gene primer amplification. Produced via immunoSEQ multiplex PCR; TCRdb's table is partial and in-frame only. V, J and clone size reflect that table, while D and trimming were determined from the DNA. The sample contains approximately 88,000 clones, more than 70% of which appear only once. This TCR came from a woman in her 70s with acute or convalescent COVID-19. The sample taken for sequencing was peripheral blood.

This CDR3 reads CASQGNRDYGYTF. CDR3 nucleotides: TGCGCCAGCCAGGGGAACAGAGACTATGGCTACACCTTC. The chain uses TRBV5-1 and TRBJ1-2; possible D gene TRBD1, 6 bases. V lost 7 bases, J lost 3 bases, and 13 bases lay in between. This CDR3 is built from 13 residues. The germline V gene encodes CDR1 SGHRS and CDR2 YFSETQ.